This T cell receptor gamma chain was identified during a study of human gamma delta and Vdelta1 T cells. Notes on this clone: Its specificity is not known.

TCRdb re-processed the PCR reads via CATT. The sample shows some 5,000 gamma-chain clones, around a third of them seen only once. CDR1 is EGSTGY and CDR2 is YDSYTSSV in the germline V gene. This CDR3 contains 13 residues. J was trimmed by 6 bases and V by 0 bases; bases with no gene match: 5. The sequence was collected from a human donor in good health. This chain links TRGV4 with TRGJ1 or TRGJ2. Sequenced sample: Vdelta1 gamma-delta T cells from blood grown in culture (DOT cells). Written as DNA, the CDR3 is TGTGCCACCTGGGATGGGCGGGTTTATAAGAAACTCTTT. Protein: CATWDGRVYKKLF.